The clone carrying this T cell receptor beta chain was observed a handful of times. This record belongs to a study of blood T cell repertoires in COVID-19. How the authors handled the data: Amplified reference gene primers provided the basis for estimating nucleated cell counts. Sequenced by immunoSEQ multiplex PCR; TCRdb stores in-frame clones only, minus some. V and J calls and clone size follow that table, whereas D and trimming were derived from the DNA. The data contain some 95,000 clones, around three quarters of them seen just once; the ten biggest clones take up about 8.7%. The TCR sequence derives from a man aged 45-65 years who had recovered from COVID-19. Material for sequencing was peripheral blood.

CDR3 DNA: TGTGCCAGCAGTGAATGGGGCGCGAACACTGAAGCTTTCTTT. This sequence encodes CASSEWGANTEAFF. The rearrangement links TRBV2 to TRBJ1-1, with D possibly matching TRBD1 (5 bases). The V end was cut by 2 bases, the J end by 1 base, with 8 bases between. The CDR3 contains 14 residues. Germline values: CDR1 SNHLY, CDR2 FYNNEI.